Given below is one TCR beta chain in context. What it binds is not known. In germline, CDR1 is SGHAT, CDR2 FQNNGV. The CDR3 has 14 amino acids. Trimming took 5 bases from V and 5 from J, leaving 15 bases between them. Method: immunoSEQ multiplex PCR; TCRdb's copy keeps in-frame clones and lacks some. The sample lists a few million clones, approximately 90% occurring once. The data derive from a study of shared clonotypes between healthy human individuals. Study results and limitations: The sampled material consisted only of blood, and tissue repertoires are likely to differ. Clonotypes shared by all four donors outscored non-shared clonotypes in generation probability. Sorted-subset samples were not fully sequenced, rarefaction indicated.

The receptor was isolated from a man younger than 35 in good health. V usage is TRBV11-2 and J usage is TRBJ2-5; the D gene could be TRBD1 or TRBD2 (5 bases each). The specimen sequenced was naive CD4+ T cells sorted from blood. The subset: CD45RA+ positively selected. CDR3 coding DNA: TGTGCCAGCAGCCGGGACGGCCTAGGGGAGACCCAGTACTTC. Amino acids: CASSRDGLGETQYF. Together with reference TRBV11-2 and TRBJ2-5, the CDR3 gives the full variable domain: EAGVAQSPRYKIIEKRQSVAFWCNPISGHATLYWYQQILGQGPKLLIQFQNNGVVDDSQLPKDRFSAERLKGVDSTLKIQPAKLEDSAVYLCASSRDGLGETQYFGPGTRLLVL.